This TCR beta chain was recorded in a study of blood T cell repertoires in COVID-19. Whole-study context: Nucleic acid was either cDNA or gDNA, and it came from T cells, B-cell-depleted T cells, or PBMCs.

CDR1 and CDR2 from the germline V gene are SGHDN and FVKESK. Trimming stripped 0 bases from V and 1 base from J, with 14 bases between. This CDR3 is built from 17 residues. The method was immunoSEQ multiplex PCR; TCRdb's version includes in-frame clones alone and lacks a portion of them. The table lists around 56,000 clones, 70% to 90% of them singletons. This clone has just a few counts. Sequenced: peripheral blood. The sequence came from a man between 60 and 70 years old with acute or convalescent COVID-19. The chain is built from TRBV14 and TRBJ2-3; tentatively, D is TRBD2 (6 bases). CDR3 amino acids: CASSQDYWASGTDTQYF. The DNA of the CDR3 is TGTGCCAGCAGCCAAGATTATTGGGCTAGCGGCACAGATACGCAGTATTTT. The full variable domain, in which reference TRBV14 and TRBJ2-3 provide the parts outside the CDR3, is EAGVTQFPSHSVIEKGQTVTLRCDPISGHDNLYWYRRVMGKEIKFLLHFVKESKQDESGMPNNRFLAERTGGTYSTLKVQPAELEDSGVYFCASSQDYWASGTDTQYFGPGTRLTVL.